Given below is one T cell receptor (beta chain) in context. Its specificity is unknown. This record comes from a study of cytomegalovirus exposure and HLA in healthy donors. Study conclusions and caveats: High sensitivity and specificity were reportedly achieved when the classifier diagnosed cytomegalovirus status.

PCR employed 60 Vbeta and 13 Jbeta primers. Libraries were prepared by immunoSEQ multiplex PCR; TCRdb keeps only in-frame clonotypes and omits some of them. The table includes just over 150,000 clones, approximately 79% detected once. The TCR comes from a woman aged 45-65 years in good health and CMV-seropositive. Specimen: PBMCs.

CDR3 sequence reads: CATSRDQGYEQYF. The CDR3 DNA sequence: TGTGCCACCAGCAGAGATCAGGGGTACGAGCAGTACTTC. This chain uses TRBV15 with TRBJ2-7; TRBD1 might be the D (6 bases). Germline lookup yields CDR1 LNHNV and CDR2 YYDKDF (reference sequence). V shed 0 bases and J shed 4 bases, with 7 bases lying between them. The CDR3 runs to 13 residues. The whole variable domain, filled in from reference TRBV15 and TRBJ2-7, reads DAMVIQNPRYQVTQFGKPVTLSCSQTLNHNVMYWYQQKSSQAPKLLFHYYDKDFNNEADTPDNFQSRRPNTSFCFLDIRSPGLGDTAMYLCATSRDQGYEQYFGPGTRLTVT.